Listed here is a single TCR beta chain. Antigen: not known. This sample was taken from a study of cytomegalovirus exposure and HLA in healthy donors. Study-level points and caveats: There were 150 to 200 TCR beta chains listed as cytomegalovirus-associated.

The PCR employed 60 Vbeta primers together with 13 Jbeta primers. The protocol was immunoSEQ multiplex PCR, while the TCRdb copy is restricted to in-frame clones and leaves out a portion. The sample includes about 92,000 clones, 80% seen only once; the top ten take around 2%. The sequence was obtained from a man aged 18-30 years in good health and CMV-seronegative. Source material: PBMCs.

CDR3 residues: CASSYRAGTGDTQYF. In DNA form, the CDR3 reads TGTGCCAGCAGTTACAGGGCAGGGACAGGGGATACGCAGTATTTT. The chain carries TRBV6-6 and TRBJ2-3, with 9 nucleotides matching TRBD1. This CDR3 region has 15 residues. V lost 2 bases to trimming and J lost 6 bases; unmatched junction nucleotides: 6. Germline V gives CDR1 MNHNY, CDR2 SVGAGI (reference sequence).